This T cell receptor beta chain was observed in a study of tumor and adjacent non-tumor tissue in lung cancer. Study overall: Each sample yielded approximately 4 million productive TCRbeta reads on average.

A note on this clonotype: A clone one base away is much larger, so this may be a read error.

This sample's RNA came from whole unsorted tissue. This non-tumor lung sample came from over 3 cm beyond the tumor edge. From germline, CDR1 is SGHVS and CDR2 FQNEAQ. The CDR3 is 15 residues long. TCRbeta libraries were built with three rounds of nested PCR, modified from ARM-PCR. MiXCR, run by TCRdb on the multiplex PCR reads, gives a single entry per CDR3 protein. Of 45,000 or so distinct CDR3 sequences listed, roughly two thirds are singletons. This chain uses TRBV7-8 with TRBJ2-6, with D perhaps matching TRBD1 (5 bases). The receptor was isolated from a woman between 40 and 50 years old with non-small cell lung cancer. The specimen was distant non-tumor lung tissue. CDR3 in DNA: TGTGCCAGCAGCTTAGTGAAAGATGGGGCCAACGTCCCGACTTTC. Protein product: CASSLVKDGANVPTF.